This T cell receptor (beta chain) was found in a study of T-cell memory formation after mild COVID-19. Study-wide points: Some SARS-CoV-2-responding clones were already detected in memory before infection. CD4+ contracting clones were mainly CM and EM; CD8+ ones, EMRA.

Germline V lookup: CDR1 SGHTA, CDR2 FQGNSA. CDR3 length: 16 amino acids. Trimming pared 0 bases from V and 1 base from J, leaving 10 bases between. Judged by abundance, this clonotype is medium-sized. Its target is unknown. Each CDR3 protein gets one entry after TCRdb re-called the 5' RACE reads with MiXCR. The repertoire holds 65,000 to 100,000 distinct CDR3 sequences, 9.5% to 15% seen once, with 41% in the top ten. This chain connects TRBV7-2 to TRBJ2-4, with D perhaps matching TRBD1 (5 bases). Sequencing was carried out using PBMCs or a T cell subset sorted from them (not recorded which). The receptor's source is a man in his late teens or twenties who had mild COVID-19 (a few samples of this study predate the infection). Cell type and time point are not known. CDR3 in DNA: TGTGCCAGCAGCTTAGCGAGCCAGGGCGCCAAAAACATTCAGTACTTC. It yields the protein CASSLASQGAKNIQYF.